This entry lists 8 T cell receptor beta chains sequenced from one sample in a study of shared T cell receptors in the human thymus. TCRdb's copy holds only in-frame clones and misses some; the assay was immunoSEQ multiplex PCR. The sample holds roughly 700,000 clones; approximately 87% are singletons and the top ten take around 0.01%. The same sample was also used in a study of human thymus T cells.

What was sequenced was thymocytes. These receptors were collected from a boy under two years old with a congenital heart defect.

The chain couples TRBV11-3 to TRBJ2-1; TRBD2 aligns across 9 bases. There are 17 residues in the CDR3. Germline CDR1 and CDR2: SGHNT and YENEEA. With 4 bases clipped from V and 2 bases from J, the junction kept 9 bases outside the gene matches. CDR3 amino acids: CASSWRREGLAYNEQFF. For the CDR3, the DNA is TGTGCCAGCAGCTGGCGGCGGGAGGGCCTGGCCTACAATGAGCAGTTCTTC.

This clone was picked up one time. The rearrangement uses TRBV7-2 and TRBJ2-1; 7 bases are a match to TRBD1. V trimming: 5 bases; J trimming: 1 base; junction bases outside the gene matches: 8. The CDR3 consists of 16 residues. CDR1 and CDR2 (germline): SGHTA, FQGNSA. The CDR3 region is CASSPRPGQSYNEQFF. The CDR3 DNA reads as TGTGCCAGCAGCCCGCGGCCGGGACAGTCCTACAATGAGCAGTTCTTC. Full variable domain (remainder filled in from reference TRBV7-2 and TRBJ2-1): GAGVSQSPSNKVTEKGKDVELRCDPISGHTALYWYRQSLGQGLEFLIYFQGNSAPDKSGLPSDRFSAERTGGSVSTLTIQRTQQEDSAVYLCASSPRPGQSYNEQFFGPGTRLTVL.

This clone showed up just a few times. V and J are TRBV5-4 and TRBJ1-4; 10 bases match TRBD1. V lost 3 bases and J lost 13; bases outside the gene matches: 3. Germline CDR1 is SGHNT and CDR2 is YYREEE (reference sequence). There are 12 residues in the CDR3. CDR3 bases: TGTGCCAGCAGCTGGGACAGGGGTGGACTGTTTTTT. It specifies CASSWDRGGLFF.

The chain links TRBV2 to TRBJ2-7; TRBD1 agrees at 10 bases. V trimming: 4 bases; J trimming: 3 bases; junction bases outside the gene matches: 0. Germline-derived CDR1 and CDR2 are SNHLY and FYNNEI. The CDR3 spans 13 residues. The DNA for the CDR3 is TGTGCCAGCAGTGGGACAGGGGGCTACGAGCAGTACTTC. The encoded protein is CASSGTGGYEQYF. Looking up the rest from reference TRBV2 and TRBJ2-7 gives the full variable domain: EPEVTQTPSHQVTQMGQEVILRCVPISNHLYFYWYRQILGQKVEFLVSFYNNEISEKSEIFDDQFSVERPDGSNFTLKIRSTKLEDSAMYFCASSGTGGYEQYFGPGTRLTVT.

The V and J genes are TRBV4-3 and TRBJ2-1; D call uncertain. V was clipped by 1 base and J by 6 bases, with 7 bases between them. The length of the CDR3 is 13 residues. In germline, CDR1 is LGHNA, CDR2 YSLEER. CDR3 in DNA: TGCGCCAGCAGCCAAGCTCTCAGCAATGAGCAGTTCTTC. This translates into CASSQALSNEQFF.

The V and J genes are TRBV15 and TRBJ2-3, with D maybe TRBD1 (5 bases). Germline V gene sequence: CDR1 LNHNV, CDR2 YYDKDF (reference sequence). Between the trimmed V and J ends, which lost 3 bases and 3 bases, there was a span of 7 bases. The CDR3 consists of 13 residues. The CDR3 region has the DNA TGTGCCACCAGCAGGGGGCGGACAGATACGCAGTATTTT. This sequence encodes CATSRGRTDTQYF.

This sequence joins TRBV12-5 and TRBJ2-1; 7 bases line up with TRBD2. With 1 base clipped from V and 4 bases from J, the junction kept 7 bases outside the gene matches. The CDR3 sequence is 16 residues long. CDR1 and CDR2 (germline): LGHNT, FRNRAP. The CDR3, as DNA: TGTGCTAGTGGTTTGGCTGAGCGGGGTACTTACAATGAGCAGTTCTTC. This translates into CASGLAERGTYNEQFF.

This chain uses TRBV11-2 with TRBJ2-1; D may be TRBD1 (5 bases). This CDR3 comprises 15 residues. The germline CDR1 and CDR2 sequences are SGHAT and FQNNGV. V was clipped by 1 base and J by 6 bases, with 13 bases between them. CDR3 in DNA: TGTGCCAGCAGCTTAGGATCGGGCAGGGCCAATGAGCAGTTCTTC. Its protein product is CASSLGSGRANEQFF.